This T cell receptor beta chain was captured by sequencing in a study of CD8 T cells in Susac syndrome (dated by TCRdb to about 2019). About the study as a whole: Among the Susac syndrome patients who were sequenced, clinically active disease was present in about six and clinical remission was observed in roughly eight. The study used repertoire sequencing to test whether antigen drove CD8+ T cell activation and differentiation in Susac syndrome. At blood withdrawal, Susac syndrome patients were either therapy-naive, taking corticosteroids (in some cases with IVIg as well), or taking IVIg alone. Clonality of the CD8+ T cell repertoire was compared between about a dozen healthy donors, approximately 14 Susac syndrome patients and 15 multiple sclerosis patients.

RNA was extracted using the RNeasy kit, and roughly 0.45 to 1 ug of the RNA was reverse transcribed with random hexamers. The immunoSEQ multiplex PCR assay, which covers 54 Vbeta and 13 Jbeta segments, was used to amplify TCR beta CDR3 regions. Bias from PCR amplification was corrected by using a synthetic template baseline for primer optimization and for computational correction. Processing in the source paper ran as follows. Reads were annotated to V, D and J genes per IMGT and analyzed with immunoSEQ Analyzer, keeping only productive sequences. To calculate clonality, Shannon entropy was normalized by log2 of the number of productive unique sequences and then subtracted from one. For each patient and control, public and private clones were evaluated among the 100 most prevalent clones. Susac-specific clones were defined as absent from healthy and MS cohorts, around 980 published viral clones and other ImmuneACCESS disease sequences. TCRdb itself trimmed the public reads at Q25 with fastp, ran MiXCR and retained productive beta chains. Rows with a matching CDR3 protein are joined into one entry that keeps the most common DNA and genes. These V and J calls are TCRdb output, not the study's own analysis. The sample has approximately 54,000 distinct CDR3 sequences on record, around 95% of them singletons. The leading ten clones occupy 0.75% of the sample.

Concerning this clonotype: Its antigen specificity is not known. No much larger clone is present one base from it, and per-base qualities are unavailable.

The CDR3 holds 14 amino acids from the cysteine to the phenylalanine. The DNA shown is the 42-base CDR3, in frame from base 1. CDR1 and CDR2 were assigned from the germline V gene (reference sequence) as DFQATT and SNEGSKA. The V and J ends are trimmed by 2 bases and 2 bases, leaving 10 bases between them. Overall study results and their limits: The TCR sequencing and HLA analysis was acknowledged to have included a relatively small number of individuals. Around 15 Susac-specific public clones were identified in the total CD8+ repertoire, and several Susac-specific public clones were identified in the CD8+ TEMRA repertoire. Clonal expansion was observed in Susac syndrome CD8+ repertoires, with the highest expansion in CD8+ TEMRA cells and greater expansion in clinically active than in remitting patients.

Peripheral blood CD8+ and CD4+ T cells from healthy donors, Susac syndrome patients and multiple sclerosis patients were profiled using high-throughput TCR beta sequencing. Recently defined diagnostic criteria for definite or probable disease were met by the Susac syndrome patients. CD8+ TEMRA cells were enriched by FACS, while bulk CD8+ and CD4+ T cells were purified by magnetic negative isolation. Blood was collected in EDTA tubes and processed within 24 hours, with PBMCs isolated through density gradient centrifugation. PBMCs intended for TCR sequencing were cryopreserved in liquid nitrogen and were subsequently thawed in a 37 degrees C water bath. A purity of at least 90% was achieved for sorted or isolated CD4+, CD8+ and CD8+ TEMRA cells.

This TCR came from a human donor with Susac syndrome. The sequence links TRBV20-1 to TRBJ2-1, with no D gene named confidently. Sequencing was performed on CD8+ T cells from PBMCs. The DNA reads TGCAGTGCTAGATTCCTGGGTACCTACAATGAGCAGTTCTTC. It codes for CSARFLGTYNEQFF.